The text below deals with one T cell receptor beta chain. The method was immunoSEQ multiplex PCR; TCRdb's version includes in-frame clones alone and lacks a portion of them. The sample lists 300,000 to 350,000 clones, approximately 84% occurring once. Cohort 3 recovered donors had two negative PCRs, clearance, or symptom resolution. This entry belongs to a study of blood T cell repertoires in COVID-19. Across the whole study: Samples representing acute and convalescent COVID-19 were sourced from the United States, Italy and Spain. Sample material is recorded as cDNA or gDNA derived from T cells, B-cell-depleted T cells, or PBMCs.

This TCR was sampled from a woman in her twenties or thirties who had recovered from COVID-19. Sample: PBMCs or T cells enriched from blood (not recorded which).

CDR3 residues: CASSLVPAGAGETQYF. The CDR3 DNA reads as TGTGCCAGCAGCTTAGTCCCCGCGGGGGCAGGGGAGACCCAGTACTTC. The rearrangement joins TRBV11-2 to TRBJ2-5, with D perhaps TRBD2 (7 bases). This CDR3 contains 16 residues. V was clipped by 1 base and J by 5 bases, with 17 bases between them. The germline V gene encodes CDR1 SGHAT and CDR2 FQNNGV.